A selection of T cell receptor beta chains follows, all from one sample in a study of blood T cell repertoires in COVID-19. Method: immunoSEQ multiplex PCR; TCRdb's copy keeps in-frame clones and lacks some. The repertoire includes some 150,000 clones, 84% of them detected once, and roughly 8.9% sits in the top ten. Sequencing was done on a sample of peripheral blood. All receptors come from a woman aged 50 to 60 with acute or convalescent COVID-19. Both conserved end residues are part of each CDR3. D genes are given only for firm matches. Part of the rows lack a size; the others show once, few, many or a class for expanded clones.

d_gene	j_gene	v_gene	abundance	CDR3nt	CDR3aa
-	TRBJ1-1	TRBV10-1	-	TGCGCCAGCAGTGAATCAGGTCCACTGAAAGCTTTCTTT	CASSESGPLKAFF
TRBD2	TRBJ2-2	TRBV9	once	TGTGCCAGCAGCCTTGGGACTAGCGTACCGAACACCGGGGAGCTGTTTTTT	CASSLGTSVPNTGELFF
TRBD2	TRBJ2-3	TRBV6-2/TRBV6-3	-	TGTGCCAGCAGTTACTCGCTAGCGGTTTACACAGATACGCAGTATTTT	CASSYSLAVYTDTQYF
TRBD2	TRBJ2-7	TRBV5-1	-	TGCGCCAGCAGCTTGGCCGGGAGGGCCGACGAGCAGTACTTC	CASSLAGRADEQYF
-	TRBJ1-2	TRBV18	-	TGTGCCAGCTCACCCACGTCTTCAGGGGGCTACACCTTC	CASSPTSSGGYTF
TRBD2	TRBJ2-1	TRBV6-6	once	TGTGCCAGCAGTTACGGGACTAGTGGGCTTTTTCATGAGCAGTTCTTC	CASSYGTSGLFHEQFF
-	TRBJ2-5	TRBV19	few	TGTGCCAGTAGTAGAGGGGGGGGCGCCTGGGAGACCCAGTACTTC	CASSRGGGAWETQYF
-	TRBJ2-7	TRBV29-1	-	TGCAGCGTTGCCCGGGACATTTACGAGCAGTACTTC	CSVARDIYEQYF
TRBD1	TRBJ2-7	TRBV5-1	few	TGCGCCAGCAGCGCCGGACAGGCCCGGGGCTACGAGCAGTACTTC	CASSAGQARGYEQYF
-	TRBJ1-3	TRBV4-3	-	TGCGCCAGCAGCCAAGTTCAGGGTAGGATTGGAAACACCATATATTTT	CASSQVQGRIGNTIYF
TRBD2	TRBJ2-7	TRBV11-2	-	TGTGCCAGCAGCTTAGCCGGTGGGGTAGCGGGAGTAGGCGAGCAGTACTTC	CASSLAGGVAGVGEQYF
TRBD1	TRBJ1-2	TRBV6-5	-	TGTGCCACCGAAAACACAGGGGGCGCAAGGGGCTACACCTTC	CATENTGGARGYTF
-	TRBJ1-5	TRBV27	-	TGTGCCAGCAGTTTCTTGGGGGGTCAGCCCCAGCATTTT	CASSFLGGQPQHF
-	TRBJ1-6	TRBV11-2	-	TGTGCCAGCAGCGCGGACGGGGGGTCCTATAATTCACCCCTCCACTTT	CASSADGGSYNSPLHF
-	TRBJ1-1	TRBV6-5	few	TGTGCCGTCTGGGCTACCGGGAGCACTGAAGCTTTCTTT	CAVWATGSTEAFF
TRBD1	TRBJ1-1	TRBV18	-	TGTGCCAGCTCACCGTCCGGGACAGGGAGGAAAACTGAAGCTTTCTTT	CASSPSGTGRKTEAFF
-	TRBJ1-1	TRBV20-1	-	TGCAGTGCTAGTAAGACAGACAACACTGAAGCTTTCTTT	CSASKTDNTEAFF
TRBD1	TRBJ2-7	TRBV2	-	TGTGCCAGCAGTGAGCCGGACAGGGGAAACTACGAGCAGTACTTC	CASSEPDRGNYEQYF
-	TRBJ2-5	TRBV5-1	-	TGCGCCAGCAGCCCTTTGACTGGCACCTGGGAGACCCAGTACTTC	CASSPLTGTWETQYF
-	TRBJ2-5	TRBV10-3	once	TGTGCCATCAGTGAGTTGGACCGAGGGGAGACCCAGTACTTC	CAISELDRGETQYF
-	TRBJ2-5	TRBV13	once	TGTGCCAGCACCCAACGCAAAAATATCGGGAGTAGGAGGGAGACCCAGTACTTC	CASTQRKNIGSRRETQYF
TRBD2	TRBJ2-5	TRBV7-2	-	TGTGCCAGCAGCTTGGCTAGCGGGGGGGCCGAGACCCAGTACTTC	CASSLASGGAETQYF
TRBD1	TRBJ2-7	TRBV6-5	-	TGTGCCAGCAGTAATCAGGGACAGGGGTCCTACGAGCAGTACTTC	CASSNQGQGSYEQYF
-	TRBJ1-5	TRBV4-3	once	TGCGCCAGCAGCCAAGAGCCGGGGGGCGATCAGCCCCAGCATTTT	CASSQEPGGDQPQHF
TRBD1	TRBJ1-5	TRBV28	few	TGTGCCAGCGGGGTGATACCGGGACAGGGTAGATATAGCAATCAGCCCCAGCATTTT	CASGVIPGQGRYSNQPQHF
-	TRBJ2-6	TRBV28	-	TGTGCCAGCAGTTTAAGGTATCGGGGAGGCCCGTCTGGGGCCAACGTCCTGACTTTC	CASSLRYRGGPSGANVLTF
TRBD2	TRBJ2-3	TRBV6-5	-	TGTGCCAGCAGCCGACTAGCGGGAGGGACAGATACGCAGTATTTT	CASSRLAGGTDTQYF
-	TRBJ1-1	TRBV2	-	TGTGCCAGCAGCGGACAAGTCTCCACTGAAGCTTTCTTT	CASSGQVSTEAFF
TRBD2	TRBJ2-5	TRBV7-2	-	TGTGCCAGCAGCTCCGACCGAGCGGGGGGCCAGACCCAGTACTTC	CASSSDRAGGQTQYF
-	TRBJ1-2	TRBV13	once	TGTGCCAGCAGCCAACAGTCATCCTATGGCTACACCTTC	CASSQQSSYGYTF
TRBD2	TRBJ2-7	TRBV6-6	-	TGTGCCAGCAGTTACCCCTCCGGGGGGGATCCCTACGAGCAGTACTTC	CASSYPSGGDPYEQYF
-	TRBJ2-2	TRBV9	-	TGTGCCAGCAGCGTAATGACAGGGAACACCGGGGAGCTGTTTTTT	CASSVMTGNTGELFF
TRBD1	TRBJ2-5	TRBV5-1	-	TGCGCCAGCAGCGCAGGGGGCGGTGAGACCCAGTACTTC	CASSAGGGETQYF
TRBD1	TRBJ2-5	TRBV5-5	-	TGTGCCAGCAGCATAACAGGGGACCAAGAGACCCAGTACTTC	CASSITGDQETQYF
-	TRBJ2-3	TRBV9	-	TGTGCCAGCGCAGAAACAGATACGCAGTATTTT	CASAETDTQYF